The 31 T cell receptor beta chains reported below all come from one sample, sequenced in a study of blood T cell repertoires in COVID-19 (dated by TCRdb to the early 2020s). Preparation of the library involved the immunoSEQ multiplex PCR assay. TCRdb mirrors the immuneACCESS table, restricted to in-frame sequences. Some clones are absent from its copies; in checked studies, under half trace to an unresolved V gene, and the reason for the others is unknown. The sample contains under 300,000 clones, approximately 78% of them found a single time. Clones ranked in the top ten supply 3.4% of the sample. Material for sequencing was peripheral blood. These receptors were taken from a woman aged 18-29 years with acute or convalescent COVID-19.

This clone appeared once. The V and J genes are TRBV9 and TRBJ1-4; tentative D call: TRBD1 (6 bases). Trimming shortened V by 3 bases and J by 8 bases, and 17 bases separated the two germline ends. The CDR3 consists of 15 residues. Germline assignment: CDR1 SGDLS and CDR2 YYNGEE. This CDR3 reads CASSEGTSLREKLFF. CDR3 sequence (DNA): TGTGCCAGCAGCGAGGGGACATCTTTAAGGGAAAAACTGTTTTTT.

This clone was seen repeatedly, ten times or more. The junction does not match germline at one end; this may be a read error. At the DNA level, this CDR3 is encoded by other sequences in the same sample as well. The chain uses TRBV7-7 and TRBJ2-1, with 8 nucleotides matching TRBD1. Germline V gene lookup returns CDR1 SSHAT and CDR2 FNYEAQ (reference sequence). The CDR3 contains 13 residues. The CDR3 nucleotides are TGTGCTAGCAGCTCGCGACAGGGGAATGAGCAGTTCTTC. Translation gives CASSSRQGNEQFF.

The rearrangement links TRBV6-5 to TRBJ2-7; TRBD1 matches 7 bases. CDR1 is MNHEY, CDR2 SVGAGI, per germline. This CDR3 contains 14 residues. With 2 bases clipped from V and 5 bases from J, the junction kept 6 bases outside the gene matches. The DNA for the CDR3 is TGTGCCAGCAGTTACGTGAGAGGGGGCCACGAGCAGTACTTC. Translating it yields CASSYVRGGHEQYF.

The chain is built from TRBV28 and TRBJ1-1, with unresolved D. V gave up 3 bases and J gave up 6 bases, with 8 bases separating them. The V gene's germline CDR1 is MDHEN and CDR2 SYDVKM. The length of the CDR3 is 12 residues. The CDR3 DNA is TGTGCCAGCAGTTTTATCCGGGCTGAAGCTTTCTTT. Encoded protein: CASSFIRAEAFF.

The CDR3 here is CASSQDGGNTIYF. As DNA, the CDR3 is TGCGCCAGCAGCCAAGACGGTGGAAACACCATATATTTT. The chain has TRBV4-3 and TRBJ1-3; D gene ambiguous. The CDR3 covers 13 residues. With 0 bases removed from V and 3 bases from J, the gap between germline ends came to 3 bases. Germline V gene sequence: CDR1 LGHNA, CDR2 YSLEER.

This clone came up a few times. This chain joins TRBV15 and TRBJ1-2, with 7 bases matching TRBD1. Germline-derived CDR1 and CDR2 are LNHNV and YYDKDF (reference sequence). The ends lost 3 bases at V and 1 base at J; junction bases unmatched: 8. The CDR3 is 16 residues long. The CDR3 sequence is CATSSPGTAGNYGYTF. CDR3 bases: TGTGCCACCAGCAGCCCAGGGACAGCGGGTAACTATGGCTACACCTTC.

The CDR3 DNA reads TGTGCCAGCACCCGACAGGGGAACAGCAATCAGCCCCAGCATTTT. Its translation: CASTRQGNSNQPQHF. The chain couples TRBV28 to TRBJ1-5; 8 nucleotides match TRBD1. CDR3 length: 15 amino acids. CDR1 and CDR2 (germline): MDHEN, SYDVKM. The J segment lost 1 base and the V segment lost 7 bases, leaving 6 bases of the junction unmatched.

The chain combines TRBV27 with TRBJ1-3; D is uncertain. CDR1 is MNHEY and CDR2 is SMNVEV in the germline V gene (reference sequence). Trimming cost V 7 bases and J 0 bases, with 13 bases left between them. CDR3 length equals 15 residues. The chain's CDR3 is CASKLGPSSGNTIYF. The CDR3 DNA is TGTGCCAGCAAATTGGGCCCCAGCTCTGGAAACACCATATATTTT.

The chain is built from TRBV4-3 and TRBJ2-5; 12 bases are shared with TRBD2. The CDR3 has 16 amino acids. J gave up 4 bases and V 1 base, and 4 bases lay outside the gene matches. Germline CDR1 is LGHNA and CDR2 is YSLEER. The CDR3 is CASSQGASGRGETQYF. CDR3 DNA: TGCGCCAGCAGCCAAGGCGCTAGCGGGAGGGGAGAGACCCAGTACTTC.

This clone occurred a few times. The chain has TRBV7-2 and TRBJ2-7, with TRBD2 matching 7 bases. Germline lookup yields CDR1 SGHTA and CDR2 FQGNSA. The V gene end was trimmed by 4 bases and the J gene end by 0 bases; junction bases not matched to a gene: 6. The CDR3 runs 15 residues. For the CDR3, the DNA is TGTGCCAGCAGCTCTGGGGGGGATCTCTCCTACGAGCAGTACTTC. Its translation is CASSSGGDLSYEQYF.

This clone was counted once. The gene calls are TRBV11-2 and TRBJ1-1; D remains unclear. Looked up from germline, CDR1 is SGHAT and CDR2 is FQNNGV. CDR3 length: 12 residues. V was shortened by 1 base and J by 8 bases, with 8 bases between the two germline ends. The CDR3 sequence is CASSLVQEEAFF. CDR3 in DNA: TGTGCCAGCAGCTTAGTCCAAGAGGAAGCTTTCTTT.

The chain joins TRBV5-5 to TRBJ2-7; D is undetermined. The germline V and J ends were trimmed by 0 bases and 4 bases, with 5 bases remaining between them. This CDR3 is built from 12 residues. CDR1 is SGHKS and CDR2 is YYEKEE in the germline V gene (reference sequence). The CDR3 bases are TGTGCCAGCAGCTTGGTACAGTACGAGCAGTACTTC. Translated: CASSLVQYEQYF.

The chain has TRBV7-2 and TRBJ2-7, with D perhaps matching TRBD1 (6 bases). V was shortened by 3 bases and J by 4 bases, with 16 bases between the two germline ends. Germline V gene data show CDR1 as SGHTA and CDR2 as FQGNSA. The CDR3 has 15 residues. The CDR3 sequence is CASSFLDRIDYEQYF. The CDR3 coding sequence is TGTGCCAGCAGCTTTTTAGACAGGATTGATTACGAGCAGTACTTC.

This clone was detected only a few times. V and J are TRBV11-2 and TRBJ1-1, with 7 positions matching TRBD1. With V trimmed by 4 bases and J by 1 base, 3 bases remained unmatched. Germline loops: CDR1 SGHAT, CDR2 FQNNGV. The CDR3 extends over 14 amino acids. CDR3 region: CASSSTGKNTEAFF. CDR3 DNA: TGTGCCAGCAGCTCGACAGGGAAGAACACTGAAGCTTTCTTT.

The chain joins TRBV28 to TRBJ2-1, with 8 bases lining up with TRBD2. The CDR3 is 16 residues long. V dropped 7 bases and J dropped 6; count of bases not matched to a gene: 14. In germline, CDR1 is MDHEN, CDR2 SYDVKM. In DNA, the CDR3 is TGTGCCAGCACCGTCGAAACCGGGACTAGGGGCAATGAGCAGTTCTTC. Translating gives CASTVETGTRGNEQFF.

The J gene is TRBJ1-5, the V gene TRBV19, with unresolved D. Trimming left V 0 bases short and J 6 bases short, with 3 bases between. Germline-derived CDR1 and CDR2 are LNHDA and SQIVND (reference sequence). The CDR3 spans 12 residues. The DNA for the CDR3 is TGTGCCAGTAGTATAGATCGTCAGCCCCAGCATTTT. Its protein is CASSIDRQPQHF.

A single count supports this clone. The gene calls are TRBV27 and TRBJ2-7, with D possibly being TRBD1 (5 bases). The CDR3 has 12 residues. V was clipped by 6 bases and J by 1 base, with 7 bases between them. Germline V gene sequence: CDR1 MNHEY, CDR2 SMNVEV (reference sequence). The CDR3 here is CASSAGSYEQYF. CDR3 nucleotide sequence: TGTGCCAGCAGCGCAGGGTCCTACGAGCAGTACTTC.

The J gene is TRBJ2-1, the V gene TRBV29-1; D is possibly TRBD1 (6 bases). Germline values: CDR1 SQVTM, CDR2 ANQGSEA. CDR3 length: 11 amino acids. V dropped 7 bases and J dropped 6 bases, with 10 bases sitting between them. CDR3 protein: CSAGQTNEQFF. The CDR3 region has the DNA TGCAGCGCCGGACAGACCAATGAGCAGTTCTTC.

This clone was seen a few times. This sequence joins TRBV28 and TRBJ2-1; 8 positions match TRBD2. The CDR3 length is 19 residues. Germline CDR1 is MDHEN and CDR2 is SYDVKM. V lost 5 bases and J lost 5; bases outside the gene matches: 20. CDR3 coding DNA: TGTGCCAGCAGTCCCCGGATCAACAGCGGGAGCATCTTCAACAATGAGCAGTTCTTC. Translated: CASSPRINSGSIFNNEQFF.

In this sample, this clone turned up once. The chain is built from TRBV5-6 and TRBJ2-1, with D tentatively TRBD1 (6 bases). Trimming shortened V by 1 base and J by 4 bases, and 15 bases separated the two germline ends. CDR1 SGHDT and CDR2 YYEEEE come from the germline V gene. This CDR3 spans 16 amino acids. CDR3 amino acids: CASSLMVRGNYNEQFF. In DNA, the CDR3 is TGTGCCAGCAGCTTGATGGTCAGGGGCAATTACAATGAGCAGTTCTTC.

The chain recombines TRBV25-1 with TRBJ1-4; D is undetermined. Germline values: CDR1 MGHDK, CDR2 SYGVNS. The germline V and J ends were trimmed by 4 bases and 0 bases, with 3 bases remaining between them. The CDR3 extends over 13 amino acids. CDR3 nucleotides: TGTGCCAGCAGTGCTTCAACTAATGAAAAACTGTTTTTT. Its protein product is CASSASTNEKLFF.

The chain joins TRBV25-1 to TRBJ2-3, with 7 nucleotides matching TRBD1. The ends lost 1 base at V and 0 bases at J; junction bases unmatched: 4. The CDR3 runs to 16 residues. CDR1 MGHDK and CDR2 SYGVNS come from the germline V gene. The CDR3 nucleotides read TGTGCCAGCAGTGAATCGGGCAGGGGGAGCACAGATACGCAGTATTTT. Translation gives CASSESGRGSTDTQYF.

This clone has just a few counts. The V and J genes are TRBV5-1 and TRBJ1-6; TRBD1 matches 7 bases. The CDR3 is made up of 17 amino acids. Germline CDR1 is SGHRS and CDR2 is YFSETQ. The V segment lost 4 bases and the J segment 0 bases; nucleotides outside the gene matches: 7. CDR3: CASSRQGIASYNSPLHF. CDR3 coding DNA: TGCGCCAGCAGCCGACAGGGAATCGCCTCCTATAATTCACCCCTCCACTTT.

The V and J genes are TRBV9 and TRBJ2-5; weak D call: TRBD2 (6 bases). Germline CDR1 and CDR2: SGDLS and YYNGEE. The CDR3 extends over 14 amino acids. The germline V and J ends were trimmed by 5 bases and 5 bases, with 16 bases remaining between them. CDR3 nucleotide sequence: TGTGCCAGCAGAGGGGACTCCGCGGGGGAGACCCAGTACTTC. Amino acid sequence: CASRGDSAGETQYF.

CDR3 residues: CASSFGQGHGYTF. The CDR3, as DNA: TGTGCCAGCAGCTTCGGACAGGGACATGGCTACACCTTC. V gene TRBV11-3 combines with J gene TRBJ1-2; TRBD1 matches 8 bases. The CDR3 runs 13 residues. The germline CDR1 and CDR2 sequences are SGHNT and YENEEA. Unmatched junction bases numbered 3, after V lost 3 bases and J lost 6 bases. The whole variable domain, filled in from reference TRBV11-3 and TRBJ1-2, reads EAGVVQSPRYKIIEKKQPVAFWCNPISGHNTLYWYLQNLGQGPELLIRYENEEAVDDSQLPKDRFSAERLKGVDSTLKIQPAELGDSAVYLCASSFGQGHGYTFGSGTRLTVV.

The chain joins TRBV6-5 to TRBJ2-7; tentatively, D is TRBD2 (6 bases). The CDR3 spans 15 residues. With 0 bases removed from V and 6 bases from J, the gap between germline ends came to 15 bases. Germline CDR1 reads MNHEY; CDR2 reads SVGAGI. The CDR3 DNA is TGTGCCAGCAGTTACTCAGGTACTAGCTTGGGCGAGCAGTACTTC. Amino acids: CASSYSGTSLGEQYF.

This chain joins TRBV5-4 and TRBJ2-5; D possibly corresponds to TRBD1 (6 bases). The CDR3 spans 15 residues. Per germline, CDR1 SGHNT and CDR2 YYREEE (reference sequence). V shed 4 bases and J shed 6 bases, with 19 bases lying between them. As DNA, the CDR3 is TGTGCCAGCAGCGATGGGGGTCAGGGGAAGAAGACCCAGTACTTC. It specifies CASSDGGQGKKTQYF.

The chain is built from TRBV7-2 and TRBJ2-1; tentative D call: TRBD2 (6 bases). Trimming took off 8 bases at V and 5 bases at J, with 16 bases between the two ends. The germline gives CDR1 SGHTA, CDR2 FQGNSA. This CDR3 has 14 residues. CDR3 sequence reads: CASELTGANNEQFF. CDR3 bases: TGTGCCAGCGAACTAACGGGAGCGAACAATGAGCAGTTCTTC. Drawing the rest from reference TRBV7-2 and TRBJ2-1, the complete variable domain is GAGVSQSPSNKVTEKGKDVELRCDPISGHTALYWYRQSLGQGLEFLIYFQGNSAPDKSGLPSDRFSAERTGGSVSTLTIQRTQQEDSAVYLCASELTGANNEQFFGPGTRLTVL.

This chain links TRBV18 with TRBJ1-1; no firm D call. The germline CDR1 and CDR2 sequences are KGHSH and LQKENI. The V gene lost 2 bases and the J gene lost 4 bases, with 11 bases spanning the gap. The CDR3 loop spans 14 amino acids. The CDR3 sequence is CASSPREAATEAFF. CDR3 bases: TGTGCCAGCTCACCAAGGGAGGCTGCCACTGAAGCTTTCTTT.

The chain combines TRBV7-6 with TRBJ2-7, with 13 bases that match TRBD2. The CDR3 sequence is 15 residues long. Germline-derived CDR1 and CDR2 are SGHVS and FNYEAQ. V shed 4 bases and J 6 bases; nucleotides not matched to a gene: 6. DNA of the CDR3: TGTGCCAGCAGCTCCTCGACTAGCGGGAGGTCCGAGCAGTACTTC. It yields the protein CASSSSTSGRSEQYF.

The gene calls are TRBV7-9 and TRBJ1-1; the match to TRBD1 covers 10 bases. Germline V gene sequence: CDR1 SEHNR, CDR2 FQNEAQ (reference sequence). The CDR3 is 14 amino acids. V was pared by 0 bases and J by 6 bases, with 1 base of the junction left unmatched. The CDR3 bases are TGTGCCAGCAGCTTAGCCGGGACAGGGGCTGAAGCTTTCTTT. This sequence encodes CASSLAGTGAEAFF.